This T cell receptor beta chain was documented in a study of shared clonotypes between healthy human individuals. The wider study: Used for every donor were three CD4 naive, three CD4 memory, two CD8 naive and one CD8 memory plate. Regarding the study as a whole: Rarefaction indicated that sorted-subset sequencing remained incomplete although depth was large. Naive CD4 clonotypes were shared across a handful of donors at 4% to 5%.

Clones were read by immunoSEQ multiplex PCR, and TCRdb kept only the in-frame ones, dropping some. Among some 2.4 million clones, 93% were seen once, and the ten largest hold 0.36%. Points on this clone: Its target is not known.

V lost 4 bases to trimming and J lost 1 base; unmatched junction nucleotides: 17. Germline V gene sequence: CDR1 MGHRA, CDR2 YSYEKL. This CDR3 has 21 amino acids. V gene TRBV4-1 combines with J gene TRBJ1-5; 12 bases are shared with TRBD1. The sample comprised naive CD4+ T cells from PBMCs. Documented subset: CD45RA+ positively selected. This receptor was obtained from a man aged 18 to 29 in good health. Some clones in this sample may be carry-over from other donors' samples. The CDR3 coding sequence is TGCGCCAGCAGCCGACGAAGCGGGGAAGGGACAGGGGGCTGGAGCAATCAGCCCCAGCATTTT. Translating gives CASSRRSGEGTGGWSNQPQHF.